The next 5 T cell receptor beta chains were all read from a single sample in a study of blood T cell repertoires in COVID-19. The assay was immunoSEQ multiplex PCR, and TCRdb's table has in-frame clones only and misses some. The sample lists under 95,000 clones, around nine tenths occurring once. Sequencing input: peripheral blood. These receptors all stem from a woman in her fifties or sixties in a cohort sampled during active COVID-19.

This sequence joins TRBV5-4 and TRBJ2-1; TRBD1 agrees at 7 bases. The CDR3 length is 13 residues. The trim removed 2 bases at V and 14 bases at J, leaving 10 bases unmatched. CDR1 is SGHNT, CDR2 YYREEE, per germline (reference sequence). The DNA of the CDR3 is TGTGCCAGCAGCTTACAGGGGCCCCAATCCAAGTTCTTC. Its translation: CASSLQGPQSKFF.

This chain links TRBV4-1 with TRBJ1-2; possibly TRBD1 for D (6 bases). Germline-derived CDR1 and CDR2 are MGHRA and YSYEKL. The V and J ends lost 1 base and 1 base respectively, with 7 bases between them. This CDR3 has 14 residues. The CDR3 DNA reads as TGCGCCAGCAGCCAAGGACAGGTTAACTATGGCTACACCTTC. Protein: CASSQGQVNYGYTF.

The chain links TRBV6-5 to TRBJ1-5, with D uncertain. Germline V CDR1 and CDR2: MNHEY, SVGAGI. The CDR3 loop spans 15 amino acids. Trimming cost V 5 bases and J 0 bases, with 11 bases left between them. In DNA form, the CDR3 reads TGTGCCAGCAGTCGGGCACGGGATAGCAATCAGCCCCAGCATTTT. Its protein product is CASSRARDSNQPQHF.

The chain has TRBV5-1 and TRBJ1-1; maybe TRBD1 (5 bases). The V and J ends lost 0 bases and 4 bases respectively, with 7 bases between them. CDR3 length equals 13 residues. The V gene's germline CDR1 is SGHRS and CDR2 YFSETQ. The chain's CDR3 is CASSLARVTEAFF. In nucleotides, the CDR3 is TGCGCCAGCAGCTTGGCCAGGGTCACTGAAGCTTTCTTT.

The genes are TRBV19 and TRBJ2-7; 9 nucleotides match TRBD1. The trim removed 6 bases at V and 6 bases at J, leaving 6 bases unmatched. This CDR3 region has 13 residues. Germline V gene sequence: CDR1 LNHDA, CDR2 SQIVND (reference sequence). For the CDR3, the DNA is TGTGCCAGTAGGCCGGGACAGGGCACCGAGCAGTACTTC. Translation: CASRPGQGTEQYF.